This TCR beta chain was obtained from a study of blood T cell repertoires in COVID-19. Germline V gives CDR1 SGHRS, CDR2 YFSETQ. V was pared by 0 bases and J by 14 bases, with 13 bases between. The CDR3 consists of 12 residues. Using immunoSEQ multiplex PCR, the repertoire was profiled, and TCRdb retains in-frame clones only, with some absent. The sample yields some 300,000 clones, around 90% seen once. Cohorts were determined from participant-reported clinical history. The specimen was PBMCs or T cells enriched from blood (not recorded which). V is TRBV5-1 and J is TRBJ2-3; D is perhaps TRBD2 (7 bases). This receptor was obtained from a woman in her 30s who had recovered from COVID-19. The CDR3 is CASSLDGGGRYF. CDR3 DNA sequence: TGCGCCAGCAGCTTGGATGGCGGGGGCAGGTATTTT.